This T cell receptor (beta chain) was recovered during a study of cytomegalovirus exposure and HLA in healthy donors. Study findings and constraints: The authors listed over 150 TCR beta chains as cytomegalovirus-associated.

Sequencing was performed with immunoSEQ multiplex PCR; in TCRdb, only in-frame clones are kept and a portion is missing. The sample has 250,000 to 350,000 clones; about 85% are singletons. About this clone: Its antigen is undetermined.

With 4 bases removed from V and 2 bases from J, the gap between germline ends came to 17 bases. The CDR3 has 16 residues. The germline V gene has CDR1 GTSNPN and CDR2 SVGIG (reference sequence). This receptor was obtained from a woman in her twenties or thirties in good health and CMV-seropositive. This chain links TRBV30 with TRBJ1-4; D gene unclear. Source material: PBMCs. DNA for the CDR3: TGTGCCTGGACAGCCAGACCGGCTGGGACTAATGAAAAACTGTTTTTT. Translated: CAWTARPAGTNEKLFF. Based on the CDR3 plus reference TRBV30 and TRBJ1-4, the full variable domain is SQTIHQWPATLVQPVGSPLSLECTVEGTSNPNLYWYRQAAGRGLQLLFYSVGIGQISSEVPQNLSASRPQDRQFILSSKKLLLSDSGFYLCAWTARPAGTNEKLFFGSGTQLSVL.